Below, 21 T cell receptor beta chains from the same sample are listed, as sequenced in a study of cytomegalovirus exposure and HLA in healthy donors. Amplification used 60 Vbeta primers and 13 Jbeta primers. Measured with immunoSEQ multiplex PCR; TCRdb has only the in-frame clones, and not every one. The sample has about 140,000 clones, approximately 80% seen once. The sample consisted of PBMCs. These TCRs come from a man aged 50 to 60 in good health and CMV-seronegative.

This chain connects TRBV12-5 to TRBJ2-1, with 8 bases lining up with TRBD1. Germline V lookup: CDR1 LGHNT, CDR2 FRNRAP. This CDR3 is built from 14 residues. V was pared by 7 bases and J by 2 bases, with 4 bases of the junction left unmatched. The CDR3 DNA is TGTGCTAGTGCCCTGACAGGGGCCTACAATGAGCAGTTCTTC. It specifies CASALTGAYNEQFF.

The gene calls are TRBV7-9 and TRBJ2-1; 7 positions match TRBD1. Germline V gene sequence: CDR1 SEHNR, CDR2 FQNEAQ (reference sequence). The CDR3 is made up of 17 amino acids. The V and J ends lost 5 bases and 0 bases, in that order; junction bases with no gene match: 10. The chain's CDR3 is CASSRQRGPSSYNEQFF. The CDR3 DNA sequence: TGTGCCAGCAGCCGGCAAAGGGGGCCCAGCTCCTACAATGAGCAGTTCTTC.

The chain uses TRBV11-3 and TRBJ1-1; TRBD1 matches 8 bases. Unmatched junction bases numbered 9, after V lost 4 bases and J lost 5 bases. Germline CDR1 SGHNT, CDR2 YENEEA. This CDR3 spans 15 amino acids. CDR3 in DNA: TGTGCCAGCAGCTCAGCGTCAGGGGGCCGTACTGAAGCTTTCTTT. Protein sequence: CASSSASGGRTEAFF.

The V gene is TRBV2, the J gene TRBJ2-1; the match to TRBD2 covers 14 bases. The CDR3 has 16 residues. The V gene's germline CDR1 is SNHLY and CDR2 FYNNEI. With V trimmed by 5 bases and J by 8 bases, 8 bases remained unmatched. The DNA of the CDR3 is TGTGCCAGCAGTAGACTAGCGGGAGGGCCTAGGTATGAGCAGTTCTTC. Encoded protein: CASSRLAGGPRYEQFF. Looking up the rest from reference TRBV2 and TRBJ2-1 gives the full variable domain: EPEVTQTPSHQVTQMGQEVILRCVPISNHLYFYWYRQILGQKVEFLVSFYNNEISEKSEIFDDQFSVERPDGSNFTLKIRSTKLEDSAMYFCASSRLAGGPRYEQFFGPGTRLTVL.

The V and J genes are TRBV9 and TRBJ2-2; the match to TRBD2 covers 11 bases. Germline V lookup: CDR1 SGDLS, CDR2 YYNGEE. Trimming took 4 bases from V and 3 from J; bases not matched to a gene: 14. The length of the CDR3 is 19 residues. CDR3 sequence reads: CASSPSVSGRGAHTGELFF. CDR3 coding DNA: TGTGCCAGCAGCCCCAGTGTTAGCGGGAGGGGAGCCCACACCGGGGAGCTGTTTTTT.

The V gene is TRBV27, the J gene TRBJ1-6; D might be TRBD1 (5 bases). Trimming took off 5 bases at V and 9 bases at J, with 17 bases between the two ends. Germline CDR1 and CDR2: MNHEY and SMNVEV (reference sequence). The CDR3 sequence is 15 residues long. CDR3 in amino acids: CASSPIRDWSSPLHF. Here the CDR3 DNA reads TGTGCCAGCAGTCCAATCAGGGACTGGAGTTCACCCCTCCACTTT.

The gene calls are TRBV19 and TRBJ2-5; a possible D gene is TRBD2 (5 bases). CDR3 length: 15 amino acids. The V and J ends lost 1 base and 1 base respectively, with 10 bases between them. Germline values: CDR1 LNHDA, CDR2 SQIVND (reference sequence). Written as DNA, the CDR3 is TGTGCCAGTAGTATAGGCCGGCGGGCCCAAGAGACCCAGTACTTC. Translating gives CASSIGRRAQETQYF.

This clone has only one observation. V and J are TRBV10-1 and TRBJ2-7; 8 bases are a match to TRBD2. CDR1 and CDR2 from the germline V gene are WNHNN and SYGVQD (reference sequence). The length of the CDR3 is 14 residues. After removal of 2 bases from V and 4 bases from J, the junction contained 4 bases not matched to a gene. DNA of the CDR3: TGCGCCAGCAGTGAGAGCGGGAGCTCTTACGAGCAGTACTTC. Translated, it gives CASSESGSSYEQYF.

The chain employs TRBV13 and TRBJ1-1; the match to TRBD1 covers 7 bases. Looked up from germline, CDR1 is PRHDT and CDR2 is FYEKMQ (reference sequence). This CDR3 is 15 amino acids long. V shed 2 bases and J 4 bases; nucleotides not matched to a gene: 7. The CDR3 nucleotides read TGTGCCAGCAGCTTAAGACAGGGTACGGGCACTGAAGCTTTCTTT. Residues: CASSLRQGTGTEAFF.

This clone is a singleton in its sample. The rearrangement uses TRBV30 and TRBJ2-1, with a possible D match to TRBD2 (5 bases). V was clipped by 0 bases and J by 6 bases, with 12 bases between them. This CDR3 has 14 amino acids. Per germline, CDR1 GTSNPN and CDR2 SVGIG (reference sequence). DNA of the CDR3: TGTGCCTGGAGTGTGGGAGCGAACCCCAATGAGCAGTTCTTC. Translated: CAWSVGANPNEQFF.

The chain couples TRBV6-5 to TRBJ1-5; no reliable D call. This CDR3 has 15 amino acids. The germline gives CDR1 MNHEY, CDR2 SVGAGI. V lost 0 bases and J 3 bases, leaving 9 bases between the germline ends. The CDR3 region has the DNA TGTGCCAGCAGTTACTCGCAACAGATCAATCAGCCCCAGCATTTT. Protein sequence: CASSYSQQINQPQHF.

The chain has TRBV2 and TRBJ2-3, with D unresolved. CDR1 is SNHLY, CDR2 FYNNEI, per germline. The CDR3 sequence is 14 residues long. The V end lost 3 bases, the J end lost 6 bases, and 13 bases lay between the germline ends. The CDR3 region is CASSDWRGTDTQYF. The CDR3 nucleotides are TGTGCCAGCAGTGATTGGAGAGGAACGGATACGCAGTATTTT. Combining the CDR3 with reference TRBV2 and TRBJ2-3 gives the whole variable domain EPEVTQTPSHQVTQMGQEVILRCVPISNHLYFYWYRQILGQKVEFLVSFYNNEISEKSEIFDDQFSVERPDGSNFTLKIRSTKLEDSAMYFCASSDWRGTDTQYFGPGTRLTVL.

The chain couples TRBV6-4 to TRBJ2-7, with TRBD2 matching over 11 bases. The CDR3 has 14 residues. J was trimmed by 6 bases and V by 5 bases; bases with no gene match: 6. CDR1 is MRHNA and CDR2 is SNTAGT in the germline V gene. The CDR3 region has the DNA TGTGCCAGCAGTAAACTAGCGGGGGCCCTCGAGCAGTACTTC. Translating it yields CASSKLAGALEQYF.

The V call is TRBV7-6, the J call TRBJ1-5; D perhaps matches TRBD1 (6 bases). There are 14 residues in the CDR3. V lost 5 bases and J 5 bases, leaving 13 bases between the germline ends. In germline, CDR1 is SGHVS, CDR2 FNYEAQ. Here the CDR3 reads CASSPRGGDQPQHF. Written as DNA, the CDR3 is TGTGCCAGCAGCCCTCGGGGGGGCGATCAGCCCCAGCATTTT.

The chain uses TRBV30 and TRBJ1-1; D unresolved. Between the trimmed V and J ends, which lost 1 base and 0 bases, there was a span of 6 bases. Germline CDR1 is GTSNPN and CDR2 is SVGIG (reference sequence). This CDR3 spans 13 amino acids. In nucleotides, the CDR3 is TGTGCCTGGAGTGCAGGCGTGAACACTGAAGCTTTCTTT. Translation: CAWSAGVNTEAFF.

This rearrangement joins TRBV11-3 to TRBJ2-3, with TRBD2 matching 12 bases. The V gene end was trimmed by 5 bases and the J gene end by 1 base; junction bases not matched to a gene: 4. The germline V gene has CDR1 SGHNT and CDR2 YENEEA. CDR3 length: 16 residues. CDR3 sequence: CASSARLAGGTDTQYF. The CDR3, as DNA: TGTGCCAGCAGCGCCCGACTAGCGGGGGGCACAGATACGCAGTATTTT.

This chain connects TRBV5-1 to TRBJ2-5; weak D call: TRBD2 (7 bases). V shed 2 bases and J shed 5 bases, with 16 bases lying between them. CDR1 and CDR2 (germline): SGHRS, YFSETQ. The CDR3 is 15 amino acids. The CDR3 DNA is TGCGCCAGCAGCTTATACCGAGGGGGGGCCGAGACCCAGTACTTC. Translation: CASSLYRGGAETQYF.

The CDR3 loop is CAWSGRDRGYQPQHF. CDR3 DNA sequence: TGTGCCTGGAGTGGACGGGACAGGGGGTATCAGCCCCAGCATTTT. This chain links TRBV30 with TRBJ1-5, with TRBD1 matching over 11 bases. The CDR3 totals 15 residues. CDR1 and CDR2 (germline): GTSNPN, SVGIG (reference sequence). V dropped 1 base and J dropped 5; count of bases not matched to a gene: 4. Full variable domain (outside the CDR3, taken from reference TRBV30 and TRBJ1-5): SQTIHQWPATLVQPVGSPLSLECTVEGTSNPNLYWYRQAAGRGLQLLFYSVGIGQISSEVPQNLSASRPQDRQFILSSKKLLLSDSGFYLCAWSGRDRGYQPQHFGDGTRLSIL.

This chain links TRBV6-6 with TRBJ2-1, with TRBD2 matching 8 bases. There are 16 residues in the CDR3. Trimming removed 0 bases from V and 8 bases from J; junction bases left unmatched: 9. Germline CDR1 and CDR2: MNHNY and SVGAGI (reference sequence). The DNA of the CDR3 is TGTGCCAGCAGTTACTCACCGGGGACTAGACCATATGAGCAGTTCTTC. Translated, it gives CASSYSPGTRPYEQFF.

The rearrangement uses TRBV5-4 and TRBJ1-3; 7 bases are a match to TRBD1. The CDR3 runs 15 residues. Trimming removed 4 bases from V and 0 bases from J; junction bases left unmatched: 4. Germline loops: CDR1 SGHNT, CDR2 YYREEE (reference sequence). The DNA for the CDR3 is TGTGCCAGCAGCCCGGGACAGTCCTCTGGAAACACCATATATTTT. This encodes CASSPGQSSGNTIYF.

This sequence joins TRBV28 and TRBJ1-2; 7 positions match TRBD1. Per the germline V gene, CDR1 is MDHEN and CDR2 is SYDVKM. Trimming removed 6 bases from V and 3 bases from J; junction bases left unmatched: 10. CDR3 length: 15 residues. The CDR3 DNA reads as TGTGCCAGCAGGCCAACGACAGGGTTCGACTATGGCTACACCTTC. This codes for CASRPTTGFDYGYTF.